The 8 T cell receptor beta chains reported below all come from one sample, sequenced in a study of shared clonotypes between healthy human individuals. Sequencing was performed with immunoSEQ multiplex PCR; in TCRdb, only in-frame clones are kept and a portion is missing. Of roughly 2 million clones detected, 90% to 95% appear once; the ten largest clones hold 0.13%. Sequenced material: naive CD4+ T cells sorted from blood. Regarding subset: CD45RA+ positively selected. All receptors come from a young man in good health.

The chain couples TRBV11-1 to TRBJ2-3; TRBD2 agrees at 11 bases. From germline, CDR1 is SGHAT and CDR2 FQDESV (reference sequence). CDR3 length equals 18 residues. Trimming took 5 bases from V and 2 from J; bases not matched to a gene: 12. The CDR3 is CASSQIWGTSGSTDTQYF. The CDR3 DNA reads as TGTGCCAGCAGCCAAATCTGGGGGACTAGCGGTTCCACAGATACGCAGTATTTT.

CDR3 coding DNA: TGCGCCAGCAGCCAAGATAGGACAGGGGGCATCACTGAAGCTTTCTTT. This gives the protein CASSQDRTGGITEAFF. The chain is built from TRBV4-1 and TRBJ1-1, with TRBD1 matching over 11 bases. Per germline, CDR1 MGHRA and CDR2 YSYEKL. V lost 0 bases to trimming and J lost 4 bases; unmatched junction nucleotides: 4. The CDR3 length is 16 residues.

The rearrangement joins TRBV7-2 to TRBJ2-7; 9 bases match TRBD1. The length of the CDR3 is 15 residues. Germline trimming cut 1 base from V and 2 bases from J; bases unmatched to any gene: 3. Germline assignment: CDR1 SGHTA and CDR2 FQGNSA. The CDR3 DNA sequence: TGTGCCAGCAGCTTAGACCGGACAGGGGCCTACGAGCAGTACTTC. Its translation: CASSLDRTGAYEQYF.

CDR3 protein: CASSGTPLGDTQYF. The CDR3 coding sequence is TGTGCCAGCAGTGGCACTCCCCTGGGAGATACGCAGTATTTT. The genes are TRBV2 and TRBJ2-3; D is undetermined. Trimming stripped 4 bases from V and 5 bases from J, with 13 bases between. There are 14 residues in the CDR3. The germline V gene encodes CDR1 SNHLY and CDR2 FYNNEI.

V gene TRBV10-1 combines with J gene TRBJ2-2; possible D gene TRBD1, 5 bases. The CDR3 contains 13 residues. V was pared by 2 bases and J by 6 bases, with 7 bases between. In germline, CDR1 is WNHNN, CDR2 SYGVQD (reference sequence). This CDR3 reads CASSEAGSGELFF. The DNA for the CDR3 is TGCGCCAGCAGTGAGGCAGGGTCCGGGGAGCTGTTTTTT.

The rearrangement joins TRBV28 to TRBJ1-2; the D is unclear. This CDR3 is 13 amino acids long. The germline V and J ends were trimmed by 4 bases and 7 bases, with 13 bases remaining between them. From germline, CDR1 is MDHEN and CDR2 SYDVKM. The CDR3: CASSSTEPSGYTF. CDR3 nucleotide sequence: TGTGCCAGCAGTTCGACCGAGCCCTCTGGCTACACCTTC.

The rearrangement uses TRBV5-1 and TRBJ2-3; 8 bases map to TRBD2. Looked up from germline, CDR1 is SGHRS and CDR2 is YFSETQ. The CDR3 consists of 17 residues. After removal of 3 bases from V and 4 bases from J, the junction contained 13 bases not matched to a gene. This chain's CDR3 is CASSWTATSGGADTQYF. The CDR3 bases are TGCGCCAGCAGCTGGACTGCTACTAGCGGAGGGGCAGATACGCAGTATTTT.

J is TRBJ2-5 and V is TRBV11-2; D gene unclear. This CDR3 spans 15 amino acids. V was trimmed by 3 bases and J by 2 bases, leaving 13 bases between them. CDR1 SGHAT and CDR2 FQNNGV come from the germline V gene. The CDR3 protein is CASSFVYGPQETQYF. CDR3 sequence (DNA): TGTGCCAGCAGCTTTGTTTACGGGCCTCAAGAGACCCAGTACTTC.